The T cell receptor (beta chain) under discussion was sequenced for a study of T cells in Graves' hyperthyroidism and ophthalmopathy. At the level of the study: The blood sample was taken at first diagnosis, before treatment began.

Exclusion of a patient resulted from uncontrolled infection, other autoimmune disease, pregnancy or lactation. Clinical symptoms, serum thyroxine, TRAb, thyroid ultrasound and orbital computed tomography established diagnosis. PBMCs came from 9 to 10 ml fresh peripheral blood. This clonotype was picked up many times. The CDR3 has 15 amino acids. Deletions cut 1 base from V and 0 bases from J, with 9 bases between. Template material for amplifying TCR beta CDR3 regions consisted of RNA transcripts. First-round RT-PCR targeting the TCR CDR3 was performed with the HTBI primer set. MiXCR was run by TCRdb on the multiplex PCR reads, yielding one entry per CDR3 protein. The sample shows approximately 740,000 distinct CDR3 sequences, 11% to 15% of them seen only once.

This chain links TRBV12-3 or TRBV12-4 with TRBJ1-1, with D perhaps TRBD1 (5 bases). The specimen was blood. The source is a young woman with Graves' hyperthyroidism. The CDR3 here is CASSLVRGLNTEAFF. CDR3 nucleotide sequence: TGTGCCAGCAGTTTAGTTCGGGGACTGAACACTGAAGCTTTCTTT.